Sequencing of this T cell receptor (beta chain) was carried out in a study of cytomegalovirus exposure and HLA in healthy donors. The CDR3 totals 18 residues. Germline-derived CDR1 and CDR2 are SGHVS and FQNEAQ. After removal of 4 bases from V and 4 bases from J, the junction contained 15 bases not matched to a gene. PCR amplification relied on 60 Vbeta primers (plus 13 Jbeta primers). The assay was immunoSEQ multiplex PCR, and TCRdb's table has in-frame clones only and misses some. The sample carries 95,000 to 150,000 clones, 77% recorded once. The chain joins TRBV7-8 to TRBJ2-1, with 8 bases matching TRBD2. The clonotype comes from a man younger than 35 in good health and CMV-seropositive. The sample consisted of PBMCs. The DNA of the CDR3 is TGTGCCAGCAGCTCTAAAGGACAGAGCGGGGGAATGTACAATGAGCAGTTCTTC. Its protein is CASSSKGQSGGMYNEQFF.